The present TCR beta chain was sequenced within a study of tumor-infiltrating lymphocytes in primary liver carcinoma. Constant-region priming of around 500 ng total RNA yielded TCR beta cDNA. Nested multiplex PCR, run for three rounds with slightly modified ARM-PCR, yielded TCR beta libraries. In the first two PCR rounds, TRBV1-TRBV30 forward primers were paired with a C-beta reverse primer, and each round lasted approximately 10 cycles. TCRdb ran MiXCR on the multiplex PCR reads and lists one entry per CDR3 protein. The table includes some 46,000 distinct CDR3 sequences, more than 60% detected once. CDR1 SQVTM and CDR2 ANQGSEA come from the germline V gene. CDR3 length equals 12 residues. The V and J ends lost 6 bases and 4 bases respectively, with 12 bases between them. Without any cell sorting, roughly 17-31 mg of bulk tissue yielded co-extracted RNA and DNA.

The sample consisted of tumor-adjacent normal liver tissue. The sequence was obtained from a woman under 40 with primary liver carcinoma and hepatitis B virus infection. This rearrangement joins TRBV29-1 to TRBJ1-2; D remains unclear. The CDR3 loop is CSVSTTSYGYTF. DNA for the CDR3: TGCAGCGTCTCAACAACTAGCTATGGCTACACCTTC.